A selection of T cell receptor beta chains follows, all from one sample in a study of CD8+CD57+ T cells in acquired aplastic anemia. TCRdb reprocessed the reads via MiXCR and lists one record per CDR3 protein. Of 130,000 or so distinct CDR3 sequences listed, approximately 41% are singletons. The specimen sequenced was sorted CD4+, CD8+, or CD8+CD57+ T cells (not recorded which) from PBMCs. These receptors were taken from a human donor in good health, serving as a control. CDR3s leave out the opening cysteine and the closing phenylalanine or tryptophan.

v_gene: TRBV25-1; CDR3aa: ASSERRGNYNSPLH
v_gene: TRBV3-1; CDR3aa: ASSQVRKREGTDTQY
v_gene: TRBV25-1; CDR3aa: ASVASSGNTIY
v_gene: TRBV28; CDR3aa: ASKTVAGDRGYT
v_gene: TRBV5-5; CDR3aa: ASSDNRGRSPLH
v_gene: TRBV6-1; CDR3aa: ATSEGVWTEAF
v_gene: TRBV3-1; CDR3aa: ASSQSLAATDTQY
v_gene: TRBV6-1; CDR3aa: ASRSIWNYGYT
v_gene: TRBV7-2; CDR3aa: ASTDRLAGGPSEQF
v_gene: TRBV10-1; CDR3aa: ASSESIVSSYEQY
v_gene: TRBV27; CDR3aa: ASSLIPRTGDFYGYT
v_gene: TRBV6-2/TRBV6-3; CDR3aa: ASSYWAETQGKDYGYT
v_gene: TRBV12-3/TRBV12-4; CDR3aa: ASSLGISTYEQY
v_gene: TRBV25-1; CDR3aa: ASSDYGGNTDTQY
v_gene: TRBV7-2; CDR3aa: ASSPGGLSINEQF
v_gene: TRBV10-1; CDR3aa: ASSVSGSSNEQF
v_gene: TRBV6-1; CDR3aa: ASSETLGGVGEKLF
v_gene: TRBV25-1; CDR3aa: ASGRLSGANALT
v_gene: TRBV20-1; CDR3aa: SARAAEHATDTQY
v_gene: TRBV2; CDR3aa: ASSEARGVTEAF
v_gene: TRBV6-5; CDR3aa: ASSYLNTEAF
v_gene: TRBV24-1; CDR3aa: ATSAGLDDEQF
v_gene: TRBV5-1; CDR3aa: ASSSSGQGQETQY
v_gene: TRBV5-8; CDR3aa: ASSPQRDGELF
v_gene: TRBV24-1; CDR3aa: ATRGLWDTQY
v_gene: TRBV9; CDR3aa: ASASEGVQETQY
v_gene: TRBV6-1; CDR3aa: AGTGTGTYEQY
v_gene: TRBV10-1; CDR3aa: ASSDLGATDTQY
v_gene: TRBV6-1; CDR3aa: ASSEAGQGETDTQY
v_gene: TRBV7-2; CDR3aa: ASSPSEKLF
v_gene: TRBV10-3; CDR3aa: AIRWTDRDINEQY
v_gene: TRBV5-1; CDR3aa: ASSPGGDTSSPLH
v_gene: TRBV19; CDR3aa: ASSSGQGLATNYGYT
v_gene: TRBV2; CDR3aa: ASSDPKGSSPLH
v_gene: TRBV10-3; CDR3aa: AISESLLNTIEQF
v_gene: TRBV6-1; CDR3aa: ASKTGAYEQY
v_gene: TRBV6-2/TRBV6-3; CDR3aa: ASSPRVKEKLF
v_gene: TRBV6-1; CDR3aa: ASSPRGLGEKLF
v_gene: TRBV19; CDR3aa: ASSRTGDYEQY
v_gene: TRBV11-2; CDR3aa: ASSLLIGLAGVNEQF
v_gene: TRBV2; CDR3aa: ASSRDEAF
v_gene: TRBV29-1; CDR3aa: SIDSTGTGNTIY
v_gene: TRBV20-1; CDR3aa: SARPKRAAGHEQF
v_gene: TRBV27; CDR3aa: ASSANTGGNQPQH
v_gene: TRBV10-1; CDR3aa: ASSESGAVGYT
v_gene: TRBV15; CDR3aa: ATGTGLYEQY
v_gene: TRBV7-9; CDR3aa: ASSPSPGAF
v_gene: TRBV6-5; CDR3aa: ASSYMDRVFYNEQF
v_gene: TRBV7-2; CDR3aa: ASSSRTGNGYT